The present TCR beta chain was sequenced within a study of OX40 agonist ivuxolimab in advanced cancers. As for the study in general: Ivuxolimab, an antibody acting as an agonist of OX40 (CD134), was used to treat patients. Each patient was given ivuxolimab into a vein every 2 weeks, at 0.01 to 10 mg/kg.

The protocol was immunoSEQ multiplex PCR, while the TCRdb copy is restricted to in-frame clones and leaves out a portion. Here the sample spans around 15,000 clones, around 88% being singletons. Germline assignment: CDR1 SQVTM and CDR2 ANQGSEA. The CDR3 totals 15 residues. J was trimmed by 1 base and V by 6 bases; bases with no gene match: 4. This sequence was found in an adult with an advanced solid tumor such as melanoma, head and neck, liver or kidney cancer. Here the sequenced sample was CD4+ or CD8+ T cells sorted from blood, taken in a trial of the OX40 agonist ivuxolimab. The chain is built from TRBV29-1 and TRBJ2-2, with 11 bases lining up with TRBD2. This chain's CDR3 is CSVLTSGVNTGELFF. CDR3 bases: TGCAGCGTCCTGACTAGCGGGGTGAACACCGGGGAGCTGTTTTTT.